This T cell receptor (beta chain) came from a study of blood T cell repertoires in COVID-19 (dated by TCRdb to the early 2020s). Turning to the overall study: The collaborator samples originated in the United States, Italy and Spain and spanned the acute and convalescent phases of COVID-19. A de-identified subject ID, COVID-19 status, age in years and sex were almost always included in the sample metadata. Samples were obtained from the ongoing ImmuneRACE study (first 160 participants) and from 1,254 subjects provided by 6 global collaborators. The repertoires were released in a freely available public database intended as a resource for research on the immune response to SARS-CoV-2. The material from the prospective study consisted of cDNA or gDNA derived from T cells, B-cell-depleted T cells, or PBMCs. The dataset comprised deeply sampled blood TCRbeta repertoires from subjects exposed to, actively infected with, or recovered from COVID-19. Where available, HLA class I and class II types were obtained from metadata supplied by the sample provider rather than from assay-based typing. Points the paper makes about the study in general: The amount of clinical and demographic metadata varied by source and participant and was provided uncurated.

Whole blood was collected in K2EDTA tubes by collaborating institutions according to the institutions' own protocols. For TCRbeta analysis, collaborators shipped samples in one of three forms: frozen whole blood, isolated PBMCs, or DNA extracted from either of those sample types. This clone occurred a few times. The antigen it recognizes is unknown. A much bigger clone sits one base away, suggesting this may be a read error. The sample contains more than one DNA sequence encoding this CDR3. TCRbeta CDR3 regions were amplified from genomic DNA using the immunoSEQ Assay, a bias-controlled multiplex PCR. The paper's data handling went like this. The number of nucleated cells in each sample was estimated from the amplification of reference gene primers within the assay. To quantify the absolute abundance of each unique TCRbeta CDR3 rearrangement, sequence reads were collapsed and filtered. For each sample, productive Simpson clonality was calculated by taking the square root of Simpson's diversity index across productive rearrangements. TCRdb mirrors the immuneACCESS table, restricted to in-frame sequences. Some clones are absent from its copies; in checked studies, under half trace to an unresolved V gene, and the reason for the others is unknown. From that table come the V and J calls and clone size; the DNA was used to work out D and trimming. The sample table holds about 27,000 clones, of which roughly 85% were seen once. The ten largest clonotypes hold under 10% of the sample.

V was cut back by 3 bases and J by 1 base, leaving a gap of 6 bases between them. CDR1 and CDR2, looked up from the germline V gene, are MRHNA and SNTAGT. The CDR3 runs 13 amino acids, cysteine and phenylalanine included. The CDR3 DNA has 39 bases and is translated from base 1. The sequenced material came from peripheral blood. The sequence joins TRBV6-4 to TRBJ1-1; the D gene is perhaps TRBD1, from 5 matching bases. The source is a woman aged 50 to 60 with active COVID-19. The CDR3 protein is CASSEQGNTEAFF. The bases read TGTGCCAGCAGTGAGCAGGGGAACACTGAAGCTTTCTTT.